A selection of T cell receptor beta chains follows, all from one sample in a study of blood T cell repertoires in COVID-19. The assay was immunoSEQ multiplex PCR, and TCRdb's table has in-frame clones only and misses some. The sample holds 300,000 to 350,000 clones, 90% seen once. Input material: PBMCs or T cells enriched from blood (not recorded which). These receptors were collected from a woman aged 25 to 39 who had been exposed to COVID-19. CDR3s include the opening cysteine and the closing phenylalanine or tryptophan. Each record gives: J gene, D gene, CDR3 length, V gene, clone size, CDR3 DNA, CDR3 protein. The D gene is left open where the match is weak. The size entry is marked missing in some rows and otherwise reads once, few, many or a size class.

j_call: TRBJ1-2; d_call: TRBD1; cdr3_length: 15; v_call: TRBV28; clone_size: NA; cdr3_nt: TGTGCCAGCAGTCCGACCGGGACAGGGGCCTATGGCTACACCTTC; cdr3_aa: CASSPTGTGAYGYTF
j_call: TRBJ1-1; d_call: TRBD1; cdr3_length: 15; v_call: TRBV29-1; clone_size: NA; cdr3_nt: TGCAGCGTTACTTTCCCGGGACAGGGTAACACTGAAGCTTTCTTT; cdr3_aa: CSVTFPGQGNTEAFF
j_call: TRBJ1-5; d_call: NA; cdr3_length: 14; v_call: TRBV6-5; clone_size: NA; cdr3_nt: TGTGCCAGCAGACCACAGGGCCCCAATCAGCCCCAGCATTTT; cdr3_aa: CASRPQGPNQPQHF
j_call: TRBJ1-1; d_call: NA; cdr3_length: 13; v_call: TRBV2; clone_size: NA; cdr3_nt: TGTGCCAGCAGTCTGGACACTGTGACTGAAGCTTTCTTT; cdr3_aa: CASSLDTVTEAFF
j_call: TRBJ2-2; d_call: NA; cdr3_length: 15; v_call: TRBV19; clone_size: NA; cdr3_nt: TGTGCCAGTAGTATACTGGGGGGTCACACCGGGGAGCTGTTTTTT; cdr3_aa: CASSILGGHTGELFF
j_call: TRBJ1-1; d_call: TRBD1; cdr3_length: 17; v_call: TRBV4-3; clone_size: NA; cdr3_nt: TGCGCCAGCAGCCGATTCTCGGGGCAGGGGGCCGGGACTGAAGCTTTCTTT; cdr3_aa: CASSRFSGQGAGTEAFF
j_call: TRBJ2-3; d_call: TRBD1; cdr3_length: 13; v_call: TRBV11-3; clone_size: NA; cdr3_nt: TGTGCCAGCAGCCTTACAGGGGCAGATACGCAGTATTTT; cdr3_aa: CASSLTGADTQYF
j_call: TRBJ2-7; d_call: NA; cdr3_length: 13; v_call: TRBV6-1; clone_size: NA; cdr3_nt: TGTGCCAGCAGTGAGGACAAAGCCTACGAGCAGTACTTC; cdr3_aa: CASSEDKAYEQYF
j_call: TRBJ1-2; d_call: TRBD1; cdr3_length: 15; v_call: TRBV6-5; clone_size: NA; cdr3_nt: TGTGCCAGCAGTTCCCCAGGGGGCGCGTACTATGGCTACACCTTC; cdr3_aa: CASSSPGGAYYGYTF
j_call: TRBJ1-5; d_call: TRBD1; cdr3_length: 21; v_call: TRBV23-1; clone_size: NA; cdr3_nt: TGCGCCAGCAGTCTTTCCCCGCGGGACAGGGTGCCGGCCGCCGAAAATCAGCCCCAGCATTTT; cdr3_aa: CASSLSPRDRVPAAENQPQHF
j_call: TRBJ2-7; d_call: TRBD2; cdr3_length: 15; v_call: TRBV30; clone_size: NA; cdr3_nt: TGTGCCTGGGAACCTGCGACGGGGGGCTCCTACGAGCAGTACTTC; cdr3_aa: CAWEPATGGSYEQYF
j_call: TRBJ1-2; d_call: TRBD1; cdr3_length: 14; v_call: TRBV2; clone_size: once; cdr3_nt: TGTGCCAGCGGGAAGGGGGCGGAGAGCTATGGCTACACCTTC; cdr3_aa: CASGKGAESYGYTF
j_call: TRBJ1-1; d_call: NA; cdr3_length: 16; v_call: TRBV3-1/TRBV3-2; clone_size: NA; cdr3_nt: TGTGCCAGCAGCCAAGAGTGGACAGCCTGGAACACTGAAGCTTTCTTT; cdr3_aa: CASSQEWTAWNTEAFF
j_call: TRBJ2-7; d_call: TRBD2; cdr3_length: 16; v_call: TRBV9; clone_size: once; cdr3_nt: TGTGCCAGCAGCGGGGCCCCTAGCGGGGGTATCTACGAGCAGTACTTC; cdr3_aa: CASSGAPSGGIYEQYF
j_call: TRBJ1-2; d_call: NA; cdr3_length: 14; v_call: TRBV5-1; clone_size: NA; cdr3_nt: TGCGCCAGCAGCTTGGGGGGCGGCATCTATGGCTACACCTTC; cdr3_aa: CASSLGGGIYGYTF
j_call: TRBJ2-3; d_call: TRBD2; cdr3_length: 15; v_call: TRBV3-1/TRBV3-2; clone_size: NA; cdr3_nt: TGTGCCAGCAGCCCAAGTAGCGGGGACACAGATACGCAGTATTTT; cdr3_aa: CASSPSSGDTDTQYF
j_call: TRBJ1-1; d_call: NA; cdr3_length: 14; v_call: TRBV6-5; clone_size: NA; cdr3_nt: TGTGCCAGCAGTTACTCTGGGGGCATGACTGAAGCTTTCTTT; cdr3_aa: CASSYSGGMTEAFF
j_call: TRBJ2-7; d_call: NA; cdr3_length: 14; v_call: TRBV5-1; clone_size: NA; cdr3_nt: TGCGCCAGCAGCTATCTGCCGGGAAGGTACGAGCAGTACTTC; cdr3_aa: CASSYLPGRYEQYF
j_call: TRBJ1-2; d_call: TRBD1; cdr3_length: 14; v_call: TRBV5-5; clone_size: few; cdr3_nt: TGTGCCAGCAGCCGTACGGGACAGAACTATGGCTACACCTTC; cdr3_aa: CASSRTGQNYGYTF
j_call: TRBJ1-5; d_call: TRBD1; cdr3_length: 17; v_call: TRBV6-2/TRBV6-3; clone_size: NA; cdr3_nt: TGTGCCAGCAGCCCTAAGACAGGGGGCGAGATCAATCAGCCCCAGCATTTT; cdr3_aa: CASSPKTGGEINQPQHF
j_call: TRBJ1-1; d_call: NA; cdr3_length: 13; v_call: TRBV5-1; clone_size: NA; cdr3_nt: TGCGCCAGCAGTCGGACAGTTAACACTGAAGCTTTCTTT; cdr3_aa: CASSRTVNTEAFF
j_call: TRBJ2-2; d_call: TRBD1; cdr3_length: 17; v_call: TRBV5-1; clone_size: once; cdr3_nt: TGCGCCAGCAAACTCGCTTGGGGGACAGACAGCACCGGGGAGCTGTTTTTT; cdr3_aa: CASKLAWGTDSTGELFF
j_call: TRBJ2-7; d_call: NA; cdr3_length: 14; v_call: TRBV5-8; clone_size: NA; cdr3_nt: TGTGCCAGCAGCTTTGAGGGAAGCCCCTACGAGCAGTACTTC; cdr3_aa: CASSFEGSPYEQYF
j_call: TRBJ1-2; d_call: NA; cdr3_length: 14; v_call: TRBV4-1; clone_size: NA; cdr3_nt: TGCGCCAGCAGCCCCCCAGGGATTGACTATGGCTACACCTTC; cdr3_aa: CASSPPGIDYGYTF
j_call: TRBJ1-5; d_call: NA; cdr3_length: 15; v_call: TRBV4-1; clone_size: NA; cdr3_nt: TGCGCCAGCAGCCAAACGTCAGGGGACAATCAGCCCCAGCATTTT; cdr3_aa: CASSQTSGDNQPQHF
j_call: TRBJ1-2; d_call: NA; cdr3_length: 15; v_call: TRBV4-2; clone_size: NA; cdr3_nt: TGTGCCAGCAGCCAACGAGACAGCTATAACTATGGCTACACCTTC; cdr3_aa: CASSQRDSYNYGYTF
j_call: TRBJ2-1; d_call: NA; cdr3_length: 14; v_call: TRBV6-5; clone_size: NA; cdr3_nt: TGTGCCAGCAGTCCCACTCGAGGATTCAATGAGCAGTTCTTC; cdr3_aa: CASSPTRGFNEQFF
j_call: TRBJ1-1; d_call: TRBD1; cdr3_length: 16; v_call: TRBV4-1; clone_size: NA; cdr3_nt: TGCGCCAGCAGCCTCGGGACAGGGGGCCGAGGGACTGAAGCTTTCTTT; cdr3_aa: CASSLGTGGRGTEAFF
j_call: TRBJ2-7; d_call: TRBD1; cdr3_length: 15; v_call: TRBV7-8; clone_size: NA; cdr3_nt: TGTGCCAGCAGCTTAGTAGGTCAGGGGGCCTACGAGCAGTACTTC; cdr3_aa: CASSLVGQGAYEQYF
j_call: TRBJ1-2; d_call: TRBD1; cdr3_length: 15; v_call: TRBV7-9; clone_size: once; cdr3_nt: TGTGCCAGCAGCCCTCGGACAGGGGGAGGCTATGGCTACACCTTC; cdr3_aa: CASSPRTGGGYGYTF
j_call: TRBJ2-1; d_call: NA; cdr3_length: 15; v_call: TRBV7-2; clone_size: NA; cdr3_nt: TGTGCCAGCAGCTTGGGCGGGGACCTCTACAATGAGCAGTTCTTC; cdr3_aa: CASSLGGDLYNEQFF
j_call: TRBJ2-5; d_call: NA; cdr3_length: 13; v_call: TRBV5-1; clone_size: NA; cdr3_nt: TGCGCCAGCACCTTTGGGACTCGCGAGACCCAGTACTTC; cdr3_aa: CASTFGTRETQYF
j_call: TRBJ2-1; d_call: TRBD2; cdr3_length: 13; v_call: TRBV6-5; clone_size: NA; cdr3_nt: TGTGCCAGCAGTCCCGGGACTAGCTATGAGCAGTTCTTC; cdr3_aa: CASSPGTSYEQFF
j_call: TRBJ1-2; d_call: NA; cdr3_length: 13; v_call: TRBV12-5; clone_size: NA; cdr3_nt: TGTGCTAGTGGTTTGGCGCGGATTGGTGGCTACACCTTC; cdr3_aa: CASGLARIGGYTF
j_call: TRBJ2-5; d_call: NA; cdr3_length: 15; v_call: TRBV7-8; clone_size: NA; cdr3_nt: TGTGCCAGCAGCCCGATGTCAGGCTTCGCGGAGACCCAGTACTTC; cdr3_aa: CASSPMSGFAETQYF
j_call: TRBJ2-2; d_call: TRBD1; cdr3_length: 15; v_call: TRBV11-3; clone_size: once; cdr3_nt: TGTGCCAGCAGCCTAGGACAGGGGGCCACCGGGGAGCTGTTTTTT; cdr3_aa: CASSLGQGATGELFF
j_call: TRBJ1-1; d_call: TRBD1; cdr3_length: 15; v_call: TRBV5-1; clone_size: NA; cdr3_nt: TGCGCCAGCAGACCAACAGGGGACCCGAACACTGAAGCTTTCTTT; cdr3_aa: CASRPTGDPNTEAFF
j_call: TRBJ2-5; d_call: TRBD2; cdr3_length: 13; v_call: TRBV12-3/TRBV12-4; clone_size: NA; cdr3_nt: TGTGCCAGCAGTTTCCGGGGGGGGGAGACCCAGTACTTC; cdr3_aa: CASSFRGGETQYF
j_call: TRBJ1-4; d_call: TRBD1; cdr3_length: 15; v_call: TRBV7-6; clone_size: NA; cdr3_nt: TGTGCCAGCAGCTTAGAGACAGGGGATGATGAAAAACTGTTTTTT; cdr3_aa: CASSLETGDDEKLFF
j_call: TRBJ2-5; d_call: NA; cdr3_length: 11; v_call: TRBV6-5; clone_size: NA; cdr3_nt: TGTGCCAGCAGAGGGGAAGAGACCCAGTACTTC; cdr3_aa: CASRGEETQYF
j_call: TRBJ1-1; d_call: TRBD1; cdr3_length: 15; v_call: TRBV14; clone_size: NA; cdr3_nt: TGTGCCAGCAGCCAAATCGGACAGGGCGACACTGAAGCTTTCTTT; cdr3_aa: CASSQIGQGDTEAFF
j_call: TRBJ1-4; d_call: NA; cdr3_length: 17; v_call: TRBV7-2; clone_size: NA; cdr3_nt: TGTGCCAGCAGCTTAGATGAGTGGAGTGCAACTAATGAAAAACTGTTTTTT; cdr3_aa: CASSLDEWSATNEKLFF
j_call: TRBJ2-7; d_call: TRBD2; cdr3_length: 15; v_call: TRBV7-8; clone_size: NA; cdr3_nt: TGTGCCAGCAGCCACGGGAGGGATGGGACCTACGAGCAGTACTTC; cdr3_aa: CASSHGRDGTYEQYF
j_call: TRBJ1-4; d_call: NA; cdr3_length: 11; v_call: TRBV3-1/TRBV3-2; clone_size: NA; cdr3_nt: TGTGCCAGCTCCCGCGGGGAAAAACTGTTTTTT; cdr3_aa: CASSRGEKLFF
j_call: TRBJ1-2; d_call: TRBD1; cdr3_length: 15; v_call: TRBV28; clone_size: NA; cdr3_nt: TGTGCCAGCAGTTTTCGGGTCAGGGGGAGCGATGGCTACACCTTC; cdr3_aa: CASSFRVRGSDGYTF
j_call: TRBJ2-5; d_call: NA; cdr3_length: 14; v_call: TRBV9; clone_size: NA; cdr3_nt: TGTGCCAGCAGTGCGACAGCGTACCAAGAGACCCAGTACTTC; cdr3_aa: CASSATAYQETQYF
j_call: TRBJ1-5; d_call: NA; cdr3_length: 14; v_call: TRBV4-3; clone_size: NA; cdr3_nt: TGCGCCAGCAGCCAAGAGAACAGGGCTCAGCCCCAGCATTTT; cdr3_aa: CASSQENRAQPQHF
j_call: TRBJ1-5; d_call: TRBD1; cdr3_length: 14; v_call: TRBV5-1; clone_size: NA; cdr3_nt: TGCGCCACCTACAGGGGGGGGAGCAATCAGCCCCAGCATTTT; cdr3_aa: CATYRGGSNQPQHF
j_call: TRBJ1-4; d_call: TRBD1; cdr3_length: 15; v_call: TRBV5-1; clone_size: NA; cdr3_nt: TGCGCCAGCAGCTTGGTGGGGGACAGTTCAGAAAAACTGTTTTTT; cdr3_aa: CASSLVGDSSEKLFF
j_call: TRBJ2-7; d_call: TRBD2; cdr3_length: 15; v_call: TRBV6-5; clone_size: NA; cdr3_nt: TGTGCCAGCAGTTTAACCGGGACTACCTCCTACGAGCAGTACTTC; cdr3_aa: CASSLTGTTSYEQYF
j_call: TRBJ1-1; d_call: NA; cdr3_length: 13; v_call: TRBV2; clone_size: NA; cdr3_nt: TGTGCCAGCAGAGCAGGGTGGAACACTGAAGCTTTCTTT; cdr3_aa: CASRAGWNTEAFF
j_call: TRBJ2-7; d_call: TRBD1; cdr3_length: 15; v_call: TRBV7-6; clone_size: NA; cdr3_nt: TGTGCCAGCAGCTTAGTCGGACAGGGTCCGCGCGAGCAGTACTTC; cdr3_aa: CASSLVGQGPREQYF
j_call: TRBJ1-4; d_call: NA; cdr3_length: 15; v_call: TRBV20-1; clone_size: NA; cdr3_nt: TGCAGTGCTAGTCTGGGGGCGACGGGTGGTGAAAAACTGTTTTTT; cdr3_aa: CSASLGATGGEKLFF
j_call: TRBJ2-6; d_call: NA; cdr3_length: 16; v_call: TRBV6-5; clone_size: NA; cdr3_nt: TGTGCCAGCAGTTATGAGGGATCCTCTGGGGCCAACGTCCTGACTTTC; cdr3_aa: CASSYEGSSGANVLTF
j_call: TRBJ1-4; d_call: NA; cdr3_length: 15; v_call: TRBV4-3; clone_size: NA; cdr3_nt: TGCGCCAGCAGCCAAGAACCAGGGGTGAATGAAAAACTGTTTTTT; cdr3_aa: CASSQEPGVNEKLFF
j_call: TRBJ2-7; d_call: TRBD1; cdr3_length: 14; v_call: TRBV5-6; clone_size: NA; cdr3_nt: TGTGCCAGCAGCTCAACAGGGGACTCCTACGAGCAGTACTTC; cdr3_aa: CASSSTGDSYEQYF
j_call: TRBJ2-1; d_call: TRBD1; cdr3_length: 16; v_call: TRBV24-1; clone_size: NA; cdr3_nt: TGTGCCACCAGTGACCCCGGGACAGGGGGCCTCAATGAGCAGTTCTTC; cdr3_aa: CATSDPGTGGLNEQFF